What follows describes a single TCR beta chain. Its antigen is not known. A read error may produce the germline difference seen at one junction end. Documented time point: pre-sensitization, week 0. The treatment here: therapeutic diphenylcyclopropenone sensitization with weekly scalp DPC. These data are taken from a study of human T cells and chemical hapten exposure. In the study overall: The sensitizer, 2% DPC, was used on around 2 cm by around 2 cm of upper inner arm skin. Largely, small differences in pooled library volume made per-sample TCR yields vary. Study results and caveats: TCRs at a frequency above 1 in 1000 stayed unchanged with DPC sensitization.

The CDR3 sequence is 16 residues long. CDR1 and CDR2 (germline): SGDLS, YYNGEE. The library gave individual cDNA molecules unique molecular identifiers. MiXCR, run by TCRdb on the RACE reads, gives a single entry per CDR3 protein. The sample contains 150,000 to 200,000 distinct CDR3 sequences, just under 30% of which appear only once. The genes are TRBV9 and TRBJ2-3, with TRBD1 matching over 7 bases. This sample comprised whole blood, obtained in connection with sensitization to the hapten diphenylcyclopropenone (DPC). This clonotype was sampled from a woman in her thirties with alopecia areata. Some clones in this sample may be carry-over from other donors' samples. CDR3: CVSSVSGTVFTDTQYF. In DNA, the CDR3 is TGTGTCAGCAGCGTATCCGGGACAGTCTTCACAGATACGCAGTATTTT.